These T cell receptor beta chains were read from a single sample in a study of identical twins. Each CDR3 protein is one row after TCRdb ran MiXCR on the 5' RACE reads. The sample lists roughly 770,000 distinct CDR3 sequences, about 20% occurring once. These data are also associated with another study on T cells expressing NK-cell markers.

Specimen: PBMCs. All receptors derive from a young woman in good health. Both conserved end residues are part of each CDR3. The order of the fields is D gene, clone size, J gene, V gene, CDR3 DNA, CDR3 protein. D genes are given only for firm matches. Size is stated for part of the rows, as once, few or many counts, or as a class when the clone is expanded.

-,-,TRBJ2-5,TRBV6-5,TGTGCCAGCAGTTACTCGGGGCAGGCCGAGACCCAGTACTTC,CASSYSGQAETQYF
-,-,TRBJ2-1,TRBV20-1,TGCAGTGCTGCTAGCGTCAATGAGCAGTTCTTC,CSAASVNEQFF
TRBD2,few,TRBJ2-5,TRBV6-2/TRBV6-3,TGTGCCAGCAGTTACGCGATTGACGCGGGGGATGAGACCCAGTACTTC,CASSYAIDAGDETQYF
TRBD2,few,TRBJ2-2,TRBV6-1,TGTGCCAGCAGGCAACTAGCGGGAGGGTTAGGAACCGGGGAGCTGTTTTTT,CASRQLAGGLGTGELFF
TRBD1,-,TRBJ1-2,TRBV5-1,TGCGCCAGCAGCTCGGGACAGCATGGCTACACCTTC,CASSSGQHGYTF
TRBD2,few,TRBJ2-1,TRBV6-2/TRBV6-3,TGTGCCAGCAGTTACGCTAGCGGGAGGGCCAGTGAGCAGTTCTTC,CASSYASGRASEQFF
-,-,TRBJ2-1,TRBV9,TGTGCCAGCACAAGAAGGGGCGGTGAGCAGTTCTTC,CASTRRGGEQFF
-,few,TRBJ2-5,TRBV6-2/TRBV6-3,TGTGCCAGCAGTCCCAGGGATGCGACCCAGTACTTC,CASSPRDATQYF
-,few,TRBJ1-2,TRBV18,TGTGCCAGCTCACCACTGGGCAGGGAGGCTGGCTACACCTTC,CASSPLGREAGYTF
-,few,TRBJ2-5,TRBV5-1,TGCGCCAGCAGCGCCACGACAGAAGAGACCCAGTACTTC,CASSATTEETQYF
-,few,TRBJ1-2,TRBV7-3,TGTGCCAGCAGCTCGGAACCGTTCTATGGCTACACCTTC,CASSSEPFYGYTF
-,-,TRBJ2-5,TRBV12-3/TRBV12-4,TGTGCCAGCAGTCATGAGGCAACGGGAGAGACCCAGTACTTC,CASSHEATGETQYF
TRBD1,-,TRBJ2-2,TRBV7-9,TGTGCCAGCCACGGACAGGGTAACACCGGGGAGCTGTTTTTT,CASHGQGNTGELFF
-,many,TRBJ2-5,TRBV12-3/TRBV12-4,TGTGCCAGCAGACTAAGCACGGGCAGCCAAGAGACCCAGTACTTC,CASRLSTGSQETQYF
-,many,TRBJ1-5,TRBV20-1,TGCAGTGCAGAGAGGGGTAATGGCAATCAGCCCCAGCATTTT,CSAERGNGNQPQHF
-,-,TRBJ1-2,TRBV19,TGTGCCAGTAGTATAGGGGGGGTGGAAAGTGGCTACACCTTC,CASSIGGVESGYTF
-,-,TRBJ1-1,TRBV18,TGTGCCAGCTCACCGGGGAGGGACCTCCGGAACACTGAAGCTTTCTTT,CASSPGRDLRNTEAFF
-,few,TRBJ2-1,TRBV5-1,TGCGCCAGCAGCTTGACAGAGATTGGCAATGAGCAGTTCTTC,CASSLTEIGNEQFF
TRBD1,-,TRBJ2-7,TRBV7-9,TGTGCCAGCAGCTCCGGGACAGGGGTCGACGAGCAGTACTTC,CASSSGTGVDEQYF
TRBD2,many,TRBJ2-3,TRBV20-1,TGCAGTGCTATAGCGGGACGATTCACAGATACGCAGTATTTT,CSAIAGRFTDTQYF
-,many,TRBJ1-1,TRBV12-3/TRBV12-4,TGTGCCAGCAGTTTGAGAAGGAACACTGAAGCTTTCTTT,CASSLRRNTEAFF
TRBD2,-,TRBJ2-1,TRBV5-1,TGCGCCAGCAGCTCGCTAGCGGGGGGGCGAAATCTAAACAATGAGCAGTTCTTC,CASSSLAGGRNLNNEQFF
TRBD1,-,TRBJ2-6,TRBV10-3,TGTGCCATCACAGACAGGGGGCCCTTCCTCGGGGCCAACGTCCTGACTTTC,CAITDRGPFLGANVLTF
TRBD1,few,TRBJ2-7,TRBV7-9,TGTGCCAGCACCTTTAGGGGACAGTACTCCTTC,CASTFRGQYSF
-,few,TRBJ2-3,TRBV20-1,TGCAGTGCTGCCGTATACCGGGGGGCCAGCACAGATACGCAGTATTTT,CSAAVYRGASTDTQYF
-,few,TRBJ1-5,TRBV5-5,TGTGCCAGCAGCGTGAGAGGGGACCAGCCCCAGCATTTT,CASSVRGDQPQHF
-,many,TRBJ2-1,TRBV20-1,TGCAGTGCTAGAGATTCGCGGAAAAGCTCCTACAATGAGCAGTTCTTC,CSARDSRKSSYNEQFF
TRBD2,few,TRBJ2-1,TRBV2,TGTGCCAGCAGGGGACTAGCATGGTTCTTC,CASRGLAWFF
-,few,TRBJ2-2,TRBV15,TGTGCCACCAGCAGAGATTCCCCCGGGGAGCTGTTTTTT,CATSRDSPGELFF
TRBD2,many,TRBJ2-1,TRBV7-2,TGTGCCAGCAGCTTTAGCTGGGCGGGAGGGCCTAAGGATGAGCAGTTCTTC,CASSFSWAGGPKDEQFF
-,few,TRBJ1-1,TRBV18,TGTGCCAGCTCACCGAATCAATCGGGACACCACCAAGCTTTCTTT,CASSPNQSGHHQAFF
TRBD2,-,TRBJ2-3,TRBV20-1,TGCAGTGCTACGAGACTAGCGGGATACACAGATACGCAGTATTTT,CSATRLAGYTDTQYF
TRBD1,-,TRBJ1-2,TRBV29-1,TGCAGCGTTGAGTTCAGGACAGGGTCAAGGGGCTATGGCTACACCTTC,CSVEFRTGSRGYGYTF
TRBD1,few,TRBJ1-6,TRBV20-1,TGCAGTGCTAGAGACGGCAGGGGGTATAATTCACCCCTCCACTTT,CSARDGRGYNSPLHF
-,few,TRBJ2-7,TRBV7-9,TGTGCCAGCACCGTGGGACTTGGTGGATCCTACGAGCAGTACTTC,CASTVGLGGSYEQYF
-,few,TRBJ1-3,TRBV7-2,TGTGCCAGCAGCTTAATCGGAAACACCATATATTTT,CASSLIGNTIYF
-,few,TRBJ2-1,TRBV6-1,TGTGCCAGCAGCATCTTACAGAACAATGAGCAGTTCTTC,CASSILQNNEQFF
TRBD1,-,TRBJ2-7,TRBV12-3/TRBV12-4,TGTGCCAGCACTCCAGACAGGGGGGACTACGAGCAGTACTTC,CASTPDRGDYEQYF
-,-,TRBJ1-1,TRBV30,TGTGCCTACGATTCGGGGGCCACTGAAGCTTTCTTT,CAYDSGATEAFF
TRBD2,-,TRBJ2-3,TRBV5-1,TGCGCCAGCAGCTTGGCCCAGGGAGCGGGGATCACAGATACGCAGTATTTT,CASSLAQGAGITDTQYF
TRBD2,few,TRBJ2-3,TRBV29-1,TGCAGCACCAGGGGACTAGCGGACACAGATACGCAGTATTTT,CSTRGLADTDTQYF
-,-,TRBJ1-3,TRBV12-3/TRBV12-4,TGTGCCAGCAGTCGACGTGGGTCCACCATATATTTT,CASSRRGSTIYF
TRBD1,-,TRBJ1-1,TRBV12-3/TRBV12-4,TGTGCCAGCACCAACAGGGGGCTCGCGGCTTTCTTT,CASTNRGLAAFF
-,many,TRBJ2-2,TRBV12-3/TRBV12-4,TGTGCCAGCAGGAGTACGAACACCGGGGAGCTGTTTTTT,CASRSTNTGELFF
-,few,TRBJ1-2,TRBV20-1,TGCAGTGCTAGAGGGAGGGGGGTCGTGTCCCTATACACCTTC,CSARGRGVVSLYTF
-,-,TRBJ1-5,TRBV20-1,TGCAGTGCTACACAGGGTTTTTTGAATCAGCCCCAGCATTTT,CSATQGFLNQPQHF
-,few,TRBJ2-7,TRBV20-1,TGCAGTGCTCCACTAGTAGGATCAAACGAGCAGTACTTC,CSAPLVGSNEQYF
-,-,TRBJ2-2,TRBV6-2/TRBV6-3,TGTGCCAGCAGGACATATAGCGGAGCCAACACCGGGGAGCTGTTTTTT,CASRTYSGANTGELFF
-,-,TRBJ2-1,TRBV9,TGTGCCAGCAATCTAGGGGGGGGAAATGAGCAGTTCTTC,CASNLGGGNEQFF
TRBD2,few,TRBJ2-1,TRBV11-2,TGTGCCAGCAGCACTAGCGGCGGCAATGAGCAGTTCTTC,CASSTSGGNEQFF
-,many,TRBJ2-2,TRBV12-3/TRBV12-4,TGTGCCAGCAGTTTAGTTATGGCGTGGAACACCGGGGAGCTGTTTTTT,CASSLVMAWNTGELFF
-,-,TRBJ1-3,TRBV5-1,TGCGCCAGCAGCTGGGACATAGGGAACACCATATATTTT,CASSWDIGNTIYF
-,-,TRBJ1-1,TRBV5-1,TGCGCCAGCGTAGGAGGGGACACTGAAGCTTTCTTT,CASVGGDTEAFF
-,few,TRBJ2-7,TRBV7-2,TGTGCCAGCAGCTTAAGAGGATACTACGAGCAGTACTTC,CASSLRGYYEQYF
-,few,TRBJ2-2,TRBV7-2,TGTGCCAGCAGCCCCCAGTCCGGGTACCCTTTTGCCGGGGAGCTGTTTTTT,CASSPQSGYPFAGELFF
-,-,TRBJ1-1,TRBV20-1,TGCAGTGCCTCCCGCCCGGTGGGGGACGACACTGAAGCTTTCTTT,CSASRPVGDDTEAFF
-,-,TRBJ2-7,TRBV11-1,TGTGCCAGCAGCTTAAGGGGGGATGCCGAGCAGTACTTC,CASSLRGDAEQYF
TRBD1,-,TRBJ2-3,TRBV30,TGTGCCTGGACGATAGGACAGGCAGATACGCAGTATTTT,CAWTIGQADTQYF
TRBD1,few,TRBJ2-1,TRBV27,TGTGCCAGCAGTTTATTGACAGGGTTGAACAATGAGCAGTTCTTC,CASSLLTGLNNEQFF